These 12 T cell receptor beta chains originate from one sample sequenced in a study of blood T cell repertoires in COVID-19. Assay used: immunoSEQ multiplex PCR; TCRdb lists only in-frame clones, some missing. In the table there are fewer than 200,000 clones, around 87% of which are singletons. The sample taken for sequencing was peripheral blood. Source of these receptors: a man between 40 and 49 years old with active or convalescent COVID-19.

This rearrangement joins TRBV14 to TRBJ1-6; D ambiguous. In germline, CDR1 is SGHDN, CDR2 FVKESK. This CDR3 spans 14 amino acids. V was clipped by 1 base and J by 11 bases, with 12 bases between them. CDR3 coding DNA: TGTGCCAGCAGCCAAGTCGGGCTGGGAGCACCCCTCCACTTT. This codes for CASSQVGLGAPLHF. Using reference TRBV14 and TRBJ1-6 for the parts outside the CDR3, the full variable domain is EAGVTQFPSHSVIEKGQTVTLRCDPISGHDNLYWYRRVMGKEIKFLLHFVKESKQDESGMPNNRFLAERTGGTYSTLKVQPAELEDSGVYFCASSQVGLGAPLHFGNGTRLTVT.

This clone appeared a few times. This chain connects TRBV29-1 to TRBJ2-7; 12 nucleotides match TRBD2. Germline values: CDR1 SQVTM, CDR2 ANQGSEA. The CDR3 is 13 residues long. J lost 5 bases, V lost 7 bases, and 6 bases had no gene match. The CDR3 region has the DNA TGCAGCGCCCTACTAGCGGGGGGTAACGAGCAGTACTTC. Encoded protein: CSALLAGGNEQYF.

This chain uses TRBV5-1 with TRBJ2-7; maybe TRBD2 (6 bases). The germline gives CDR1 SGHRS, CDR2 YFSETQ. Trimming pared 4 bases from V and 2 bases from J, leaving 10 bases between. This CDR3 comprises 13 residues. In nucleotides, the CDR3 is TGCGCCAGCAGCGGGACTGCTACCTACGAGCAGTACTTC. Translated, it gives CASSGTATYEQYF.

The chain employs TRBV2 and TRBJ2-1, with 12 bases that match TRBD2. This CDR3 is built from 16 residues. In germline, CDR1 is SNHLY, CDR2 FYNNEI. With V trimmed by 6 bases and J by 0 bases, 3 bases remained unmatched. The CDR3 is CASRGLAGNSYNEQFF. CDR3 coding DNA: TGTGCCAGCAGGGGACTAGCGGGTAACTCCTACAATGAGCAGTTCTTC.

J is TRBJ1-1 and V is TRBV5-8; 7 nucleotides line up with TRBD1. The germline V gene has CDR1 SGHTS and CDR2 YDEGEE. There are 16 residues in the CDR3. V was clipped by 1 base and J by 0 bases; unmatched bases: 6. The CDR3 nucleotides read TGTGCCAGCAGCTTGAGAGGGGGCAGGGTGAACACTGAAGCTTTCTTT. Translation gives CASSLRGGRVNTEAFF.

The chain's CDR3 is CASSTSHEQFF. DNA for the CDR3: TGTGCCAGCAGTACAAGTCATGAGCAGTTCTTC. The chain is built from TRBV28 and TRBJ2-1, with D unresolved. The V end lost 5 bases, the J end lost 8 bases, and 7 bases lay between the germline ends. Per the germline V gene, CDR1 is MDHEN and CDR2 is SYDVKM. The CDR3 sequence is 11 residues long.

The V call is TRBV3-1 (or the pseudogene TRBV3-2), the J call TRBJ2-5; 7 nucleotides align to TRBD2. The CDR3 contains 16 residues. V lost 1 base to trimming and J lost 4 bases; unmatched junction nucleotides: 9. The germline V gene has CDR1 LGHDT and CDR2 YNNKEL (reference sequence). CDR3 amino acids: CASSQAPPTGGETQYF. CDR3 DNA: TGTGCCAGCAGCCAAGCCCCCCCGACGGGGGGAGAGACCCAGTACTTC.

This chain uses TRBV9 with TRBJ1-2; TRBD1 matches at 9 bases. Germline loops: CDR1 SGDLS, CDR2 YYNGEE. V shed 0 bases, J shed 7 bases, and the junction held 10 bases outside the gene matches. The CDR3 length is 16 residues. The DNA of the CDR3 is TGTGCCAGCAGCGTAGATTCTGCGGTGACAGGGGGTGGCTACACCTTC. Translating gives CASSVDSAVTGGGYTF.

The gene calls are TRBV6-1 and TRBJ1-5; 9 nucleotides align to TRBD1. The germline CDR1 and CDR2 sequences are MNHNS and SASEGT. This CDR3 is 20 amino acids long. J was trimmed by 2 bases and V by 0 bases; bases with no gene match: 14. CDR3 nucleotide sequence: TGTGCCAGCAGTGAAGCGACCGGGACAGGGAGATTTTTGGGCAATCAGCCCCAGCATTTT. Protein: CASSEATGTGRFLGNQPQHF.

This chain links TRBV12-3 or TRBV12-4 with TRBJ2-3; D might be TRBD2 (5 bases). V was cut by 3 bases and J by 2 bases, with 6 bases left in between. This CDR3 region has 13 residues. The CDR3 loop reads CASSLTNTDTQYF. The CDR3 DNA reads as TGTGCCAGCAGTTTGACTAACACAGATACGCAGTATTTT.

The DNA of the CDR3 is TGCGCCAGCAGCCCTACTAGTTTCCACGAGCAGTACTTC. It codes for CASSPTSFHEQYF. The V gene is TRBV5-1, the J gene TRBJ2-7; tentatively, D is TRBD2 (5 bases). The CDR3 contains 13 residues. Trimming took 4 bases from V and 5 from J, leaving 13 bases between them. The germline V gene encodes CDR1 SGHRS and CDR2 YFSETQ.

The chain recombines TRBV9 with TRBJ2-3; 8 bases are shared with TRBD1. The CDR3 length is 15 residues. Trimming removed 3 bases from V and 2 bases from J; junction bases left unmatched: 5. In germline, CDR1 is SGDLS, CDR2 YYNGEE. The CDR3 loop reads CASSGGQGYTDTQYF. The CDR3, as DNA: TGTGCCAGCAGCGGAGGACAGGGATACACAGATACGCAGTATTTT.